The TCR beta chain described here comes from a study of shared clonotypes between healthy human individuals. Measured with immunoSEQ multiplex PCR; TCRdb has only the in-frame clones, and not every one. Seen here are a few hundred thousand clones, over 70% observed once, and the top ten hold about 10%. The CDR3 has 13 amino acids. V lost 2 bases to trimming and J lost 6 bases; unmatched junction nucleotides: 3. Germline-derived CDR1 and CDR2 are SNHLY and FYNNEI. Healthy HIV-negative adults with no recent acute infections or vaccinations were recruited as donors. It was into CD45RA+ naive and CD45RA-negative memory subsets that the CD4+ cells were split. Comments on this clone: What it recognizes is unknown.

Study-wide points: The low donor count limited represented genetic and exposure-history diversity.

This receptor was identified in a man younger than 45 in good health. Sequenced input: memory CD4+ T cells sorted from blood. Specified subset: CD45RA-negative fraction. The chain links TRBV2 to TRBJ2-7, with TRBD1 matching over 8 bases. DNA for the CDR3: TGTGCCAGCAGTGAAAGACAGGGGCTCGAGCAGTACTTC. Its translation: CASSERQGLEQYF.